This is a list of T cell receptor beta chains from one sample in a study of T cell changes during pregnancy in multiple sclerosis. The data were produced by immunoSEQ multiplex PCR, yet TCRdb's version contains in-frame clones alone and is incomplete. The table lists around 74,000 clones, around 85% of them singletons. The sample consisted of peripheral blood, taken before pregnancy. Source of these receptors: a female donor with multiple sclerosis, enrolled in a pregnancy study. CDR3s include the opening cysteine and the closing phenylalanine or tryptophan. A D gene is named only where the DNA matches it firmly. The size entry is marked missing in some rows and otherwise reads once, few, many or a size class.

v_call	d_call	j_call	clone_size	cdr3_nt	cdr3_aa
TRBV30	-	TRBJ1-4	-	TGTGCCTGGCAAGACGGGAATGAAAAACTGTTTTTT	CAWQDGNEKLFF
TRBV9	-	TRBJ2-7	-	TGTGCCAGCAGCATCGGGACTGAAGCCTACGAGCAGTACTTC	CASSIGTEAYEQYF
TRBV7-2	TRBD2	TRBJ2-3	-	TGTGCCAGCAGCCAGAGGGGACTAGTCTACAGCACAGATACGCAGTATTTT	CASSQRGLVYSTDTQYF
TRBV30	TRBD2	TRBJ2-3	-	TGTGCCTGGAATCTAGCGGGGTACACAGATACGCAGTATTTT	CAWNLAGYTDTQYF
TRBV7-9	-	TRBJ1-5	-	TGTGCCAGCAGCTTCGGGGTCCCTAATCAGCCCCAGCATTTT	CASSFGVPNQPQHF
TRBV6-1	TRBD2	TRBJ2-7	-	TGTGCCAGCAGTGAAACTAGCGGGAGTGGTTCCCACGAGCAGTACTTC	CASSETSGSGSHEQYF
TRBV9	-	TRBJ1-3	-	TGTGCCAGCAGCGTAGTCCCCATCCTAGCGGGAAACACCATATATTTT	CASSVVPILAGNTIYF
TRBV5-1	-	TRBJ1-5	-	TGCGCCAGCAGCTCGGACGGGAGACGCAATCAGCCCCAGCATTTT	CASSSDGRRNQPQHF
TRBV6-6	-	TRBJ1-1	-	TGTGCCAGCAGTTTCAATCACGGGGGCACTGAAGCTTTCTTT	CASSFNHGGTEAFF
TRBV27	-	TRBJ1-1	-	TGTGCCAGCAAACTATTAACAGGGCCGAACACTGAAGCTTTCTTT	CASKLLTGPNTEAFF
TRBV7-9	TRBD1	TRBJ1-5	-	TGTGCCAGCAGCGACCGACAGGGAAATCCCTACGATCAGCCCCAGCATTTT	CASSDRQGNPYDQPQHF
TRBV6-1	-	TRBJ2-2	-	TGTGCCAGCAGTGAACTTCCCGGGGAGCTGTTTTTT	CASSELPGELFF
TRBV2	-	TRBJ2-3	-	TGTGCCAGCACTCAAGAGGGAGTCGGCACAGATACGCAGTATTTT	CASTQEGVGTDTQYF
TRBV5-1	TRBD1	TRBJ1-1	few	TGCGCCAGCAGTTCCGGGACAGCTAACACTGAAGCTTTCTTT	CASSSGTANTEAFF
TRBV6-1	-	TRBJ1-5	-	TGTGCCAGCAGTGAAGGGGTAGGGGATAGCAATCAGCCCCAGCATTTT	CASSEGVGDSNQPQHF
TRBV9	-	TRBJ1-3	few	TGTGCCAGCAGCCAAACAGGATTCTCTGGAAACACCATATATTTT	CASSQTGFSGNTIYF
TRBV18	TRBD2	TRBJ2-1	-	TGTGCCAGCTCACCTGTCGGGGGGAAAAAATACAATGAGCAGTTCTTC	CASSPVGGKKYNEQFF
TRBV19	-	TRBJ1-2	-	TGTGCCAGTAGTATAACAGGAAACGACGGCTACACCTTC	CASSITGNDGYTF
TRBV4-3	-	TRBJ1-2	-	TGCGCCAGCAGCCAAGAGGGGGCATGGGGCTACACCTTC	CASSQEGAWGYTF
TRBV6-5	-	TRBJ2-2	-	TGTGCCAGCAGTCCCTACGGACTTAACACCGGGGAGCTGTTTTTT	CASSPYGLNTGELFF
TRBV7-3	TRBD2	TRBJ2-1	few	TGTGCCAGCAGCGCACAAGGGACTACTTACAATGAGCAGTTCTTC	CASSAQGTTYNEQFF
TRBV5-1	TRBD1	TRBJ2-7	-	TGCGCCAGCAGCTTGGGGCTGGGACAGGGCTCCTACGAGCAGTACTTC	CASSLGLGQGSYEQYF
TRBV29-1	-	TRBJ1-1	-	TGCAGCGCTTTTAGACAGACCTCGGGCACTGAAGCTTTCTTT	CSAFRQTSGTEAFF
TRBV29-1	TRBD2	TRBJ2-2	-	TGCAGCGTTGACGGGGCTAGCGGGGCTGAATCCCCCACGGCCTGGTCCGCCGGGGAGCTGTTTTTT	CSVDGASGAESPTAWSAGELFF
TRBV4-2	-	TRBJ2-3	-	TGTGCCAGCAGCCAAGATCTCCGGGGGAGCACAGATACGCAGTATTTT	CASSQDLRGSTDTQYF
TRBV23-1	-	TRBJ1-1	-	TGCGCCAGCAGTCAATCGTCGGGGGGCATGAACACTGAAGCTTTCTTT	CASSQSSGGMNTEAFF
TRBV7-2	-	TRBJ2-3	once	TGTGCCAGCAGCTCCGTAGCAATAAGTACGCAGTATTTT	CASSSVAISTQYF
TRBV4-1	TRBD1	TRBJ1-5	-	TGCGCCAGCAGCCAGGAGACAGGGCCTAGCAATCAGCCCCAGCATTTT	CASSQETGPSNQPQHF
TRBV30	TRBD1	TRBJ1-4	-	TGTGCCTGGAGTGCCGGGACAGGGGATGAAAAACTGTTTTTT	CAWSAGTGDEKLFF
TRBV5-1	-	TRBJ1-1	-	TGCGCCAGCAGCTTGGAAGCGAGCGCTGAAGCTTTCTTT	CASSLEASAEAFF
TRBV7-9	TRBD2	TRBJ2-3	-	TGTGCCAGCAGCGTAACTAGCGGGGTGGCGGATACGCAGTATTTT	CASSVTSGVADTQYF
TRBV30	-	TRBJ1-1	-	TGTGCCTGGAGTGTGGGGGGTAACACTGAAGCTTTCTTT	CAWSVGGNTEAFF
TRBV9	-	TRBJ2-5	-	TGTGCCAGCAGCGACACTAGGGTGGGAGAGACCCAGTACTTC	CASSDTRVGETQYF
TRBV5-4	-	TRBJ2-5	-	TGTGCCAGCAGCTCCCCTAGGAACCAAGAGACCCAGTACTTC	CASSSPRNQETQYF
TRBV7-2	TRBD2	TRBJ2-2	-	TGTGCCAGCAGCACACGCGGCGGGGGGGCATCCGGGGAGCTGTTTTTT	CASSTRGGGASGELFF
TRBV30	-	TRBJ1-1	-	TGTGCCTGGAGTGTTGAGAGGGCTAAGCCCCACACTTCTGAAGCTTTCTTT	CAWSVERAKPHTSEAFF
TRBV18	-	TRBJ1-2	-	TGTGCCAGCTCACCCCCGGGACGGGACTCCTATGGCTACACCTTC	CASSPPGRDSYGYTF
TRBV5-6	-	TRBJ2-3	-	TGTGCCAGCAGCTTGGCTGCCCAGGGTGGCACAGATACGCAGTATTTT	CASSLAAQGGTDTQYF
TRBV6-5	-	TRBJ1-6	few	TGTGCCAGCAGTGCCGTCCCGGGGAATTCACCCCTCCACTTT	CASSAVPGNSPLHF
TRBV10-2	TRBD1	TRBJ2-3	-	TGCGCCAGCAGTAGGACAGGGGGAGTTGCAGATACGCAGTATTTT	CASSRTGGVADTQYF
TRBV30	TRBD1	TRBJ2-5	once	TGTGCCTGGAGTGTAAAATTAGGACAGGGGGGTCAAGAGACCCAGTACTTC	CAWSVKLGQGGQETQYF
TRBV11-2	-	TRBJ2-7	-	TGTGCCAGCAGTTCGGACAGTCTCTCCTACGAGCAGTACTTC	CASSSDSLSYEQYF
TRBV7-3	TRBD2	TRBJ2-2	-	TGTGCCAGCAGCTTATTTAGTGCTAGCGGGGGCCAGAACACCGGGGAGCTGTTTTTT	CASSLFSASGGQNTGELFF
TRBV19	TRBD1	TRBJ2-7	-	TGTGCCAGTAGTATCCGGACAGGCCCCACCTACGAGCAGTACTTC	CASSIRTGPTYEQYF
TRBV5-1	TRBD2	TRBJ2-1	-	TGCGCCAGCAGCCCCGGGGGTTTGCGGGGGGCCTACAATGAGCAGTTCTTC	CASSPGGLRGAYNEQFF
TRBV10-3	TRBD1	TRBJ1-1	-	TGTGCCATCAGTGACTTGGACAGGGGGCCTTCTGAAGCTTTCTTT	CAISDLDRGPSEAFF
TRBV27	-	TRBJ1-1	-	TGTGCCAGCAGTTTACTAACAGGGCATCACACTGAAGCTTTCTTT	CASSLLTGHHTEAFF
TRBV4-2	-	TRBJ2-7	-	TGTGCCAGCAGCCATAGGACAGTCGTAACCTACGAGCAGTACTTC	CASSHRTVVTYEQYF
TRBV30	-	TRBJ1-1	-	TGTGCCTGGACCTGGGGGGTCACTGAAGCTTTCTTT	CAWTWGVTEAFF
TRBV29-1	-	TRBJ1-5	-	TGCAGCGTACTATACTCCAGCACTTATAGCAATCAGCCCCAGCATTTT	CSVLYSSTYSNQPQHF